Listed below are T cell receptor beta chains from one sample, sequenced in a study of cytomegalovirus exposure and HLA in healthy donors. Sequencing used immunoSEQ multiplex PCR; TCRdb keeps in-frame clones, though not all of them. The sample shows roughly 80,000 clones, approximately 74% of them seen only once. Sequenced input: PBMCs. These receptors originate from a woman between 50 and 59 years old in good health and CMV-seropositive. Both conserved end residues are part of each CDR3. The order of the fields is clone size, J gene, CDR3 length, V gene, D gene, CDR3 DNA, CDR3 protein. D genes are given only for firm matches. Some rows mark clone size as missing; the rest say once, few, many or name a class of expanded clone.

abundance: NA
j_gene: TRBJ2-2
len: 15
v_gene: TRBV28
d_gene: NA
CDR3nt: TGTGCCAGCCTTCAAGGCGGGCAAGTCACCGGGGAGCTGTTTTTT
CDR3aa: CASLQGGQVTGELFF

abundance: NA
j_gene: TRBJ1-2
len: 13
v_gene: TRBV6-5
d_gene: TRBD1
CDR3nt: TGCGCCAGCAGGGACAGGGAAGCCTATGGCTACACCTTC
CDR3aa: CASRDREAYGYTF

abundance: NA
j_gene: TRBJ1-1
len: 17
v_gene: TRBV21-1
d_gene: NA
CDR3nt: TGTGCCAGCAGCCTAGGGACAGGGGGGAATCTGTACACTGAAGCTTTCTTT
CDR3aa: CASSLGTGGNLYTEAFF

abundance: NA
j_gene: TRBJ2-5
len: 15
v_gene: TRBV21-1
d_gene: NA
CDR3nt: TGTGCCAGCCCCGCTGGGACAGTCATGCAAGAGACCCAGTACTTC
CDR3aa: CASPAGTVMQETQYF

abundance: NA
j_gene: TRBJ2-7
len: 16
v_gene: TRBV6-1
d_gene: TRBD2
CDR3nt: TGTGCCAGCAGTGACCTAGCGGGAGGGCAGGATACCGAGCAGTACTTC
CDR3aa: CASSDLAGGQDTEQYF

abundance: once
j_gene: TRBJ2-7
len: 16
v_gene: TRBV11-2
d_gene: TRBD1
CDR3nt: TGTGCCAGCAGCATATTCACAGGGGGCGACTTATACGAGCAGTACTTC
CDR3aa: CASSIFTGGDLYEQYF

abundance: NA
j_gene: TRBJ2-7
len: 14
v_gene: TRBV30
d_gene: NA
CDR3nt: TGTGCCTGGAGTGGGGGGGACCCCCTCCCCGAGCAGTACTTC
CDR3aa: CAWSGGDPLPEQYF

abundance: NA
j_gene: TRBJ2-5
len: 18
v_gene: TRBV11-3
d_gene: TRBD2
CDR3nt: TGTGCCAGCAGCCGAGGATCAACTAGCGGGAGTTCGTTAGAGACCCAGTACTTC
CDR3aa: CASSRGSTSGSSLETQYF

abundance: NA
j_gene: TRBJ1-4
len: 14
v_gene: TRBV4-2
d_gene: TRBD1
CDR3nt: TGTGCCAGCAGCAAACAGGGGGCGAGTGAAAAACTGTTTTTT
CDR3aa: CASSKQGASEKLFF

abundance: NA
j_gene: TRBJ2-7
len: 14
v_gene: TRBV30
d_gene: NA
CDR3nt: TGTGCCTGGAGTCTATCAGGGTTGACCTACGAGCAGTACTTC
CDR3aa: CAWSLSGLTYEQYF

abundance: few
j_gene: TRBJ1-2
len: 14
v_gene: TRBV27
d_gene: NA
CDR3nt: TGTGCCAGCAACCCCTTGGGCAGGGACTATGGCTACACCTTC
CDR3aa: CASNPLGRDYGYTF

abundance: NA
j_gene: TRBJ1-2
len: 13
v_gene: TRBV2
d_gene: TRBD1
CDR3nt: TGTGCCGGGGGGGGACAGGGCGGCTATGGCTACACCTTC
CDR3aa: CAGGGQGGYGYTF

abundance: few
j_gene: TRBJ2-5
len: 15
v_gene: TRBV5-4
d_gene: TRBD1
CDR3nt: TGTGCCAGCAGGGGCGTCACAGGGGGGCAAGAGACCCAGTACTTC
CDR3aa: CASRGVTGGQETQYF

abundance: NA
j_gene: TRBJ2-1
len: 15
v_gene: TRBV6-1
d_gene: TRBD2
CDR3nt: TGTGCCAGCAGTTTGGGACTACTCCCCTACAATGAGCAGTTCTTC
CDR3aa: CASSLGLLPYNEQFF

abundance: NA
j_gene: TRBJ2-7
len: 15
v_gene: TRBV7-2
d_gene: TRBD1
CDR3nt: TGTGCCAGCAGCTTAGCGGGGACAGGGGCTCGCGAGCAGTACTTC
CDR3aa: CASSLAGTGAREQYF

abundance: NA
j_gene: TRBJ2-1
len: 16
v_gene: TRBV10-2
d_gene: NA
CDR3nt: TGCGCCAGCAGTGAGTCTGGCCGGGGGGCTTACAATGAGCAGTTCTTC
CDR3aa: CASSESGRGAYNEQFF

abundance: once
j_gene: TRBJ1-3
len: 14
v_gene: TRBV7-9
d_gene: NA
CDR3nt: TGTGCCAGCAGCTCGCAGGGCGCTGGAAACACCATATATTTT
CDR3aa: CASSSQGAGNTIYF

abundance: NA
j_gene: TRBJ2-3
len: 14
v_gene: TRBV7-8
d_gene: NA
CDR3nt: TGTGCCAGCAGCTTTGGTGGGTTCGGGGATACGCAGTATTTT
CDR3aa: CASSFGGFGDTQYF

abundance: NA
j_gene: TRBJ2-7
len: 15
v_gene: TRBV5-1
d_gene: TRBD2
CDR3nt: TGCGCCAGCAGTCGGACTAGCGGGAGAGATAGGGAGCAGTACTTC
CDR3aa: CASSRTSGRDREQYF

abundance: NA
j_gene: TRBJ2-7
len: 12
v_gene: TRBV29-1
d_gene: TRBD1
CDR3nt: TGCAGCACAAGACAGGGGGAAACCGAGCAGTACTTC
CDR3aa: CSTRQGETEQYF

abundance: NA
j_gene: TRBJ2-1
len: 19
v_gene: TRBV5-1
d_gene: TRBD2
CDR3nt: TGCGCCAGCAGCTTGAAGTGGCGCGCGGGACTAGCGGGAGCCGGTGAGCAGTTCTTC
CDR3aa: CASSLKWRAGLAGAGEQFF

abundance: once
j_gene: TRBJ2-7
len: 14
v_gene: TRBV6-5
d_gene: TRBD1
CDR3nt: TGTGCCAGCAGTCCCCGGACAGGGACCAACGAGCAGTACTTC
CDR3aa: CASSPRTGTNEQYF

abundance: NA
j_gene: TRBJ2-2
len: 16
v_gene: TRBV1
d_gene: NA
CDR3nt: TGCACCACACGAACGCACGGACTAGAGAACACCGGGGAGCTGTTTTTT
CDR3aa: CTTRTHGLENTGELFF

abundance: NA
j_gene: TRBJ1-5
len: 13
v_gene: TRBV6-5
d_gene: TRBD1
CDR3nt: TGTGCCAGCAGTGGACAGGGCAGGGAGCCCCAGCATTTT
CDR3aa: CASSGQGREPQHF

abundance: NA
j_gene: TRBJ1-2
len: 14
v_gene: TRBV25-1
d_gene: NA
CDR3nt: TGTGCCAGCAGTGACGATGCGGGGGCTGGTGGCTACACCTTC
CDR3aa: CASSDDAGAGGYTF

abundance: NA
j_gene: TRBJ2-3
len: 12
v_gene: TRBV29-1
d_gene: TRBD2
CDR3nt: TGCAGCGTTGAAGAGGGGGGGGATACGCAGTATTTT
CDR3aa: CSVEEGGDTQYF

abundance: NA
j_gene: TRBJ2-3
len: 15
v_gene: TRBV19
d_gene: NA
CDR3nt: TGTGCCAGTAGTATAAGCAGGACTAGCACAGATACGCAGTATTTT
CDR3aa: CASSISRTSTDTQYF

abundance: NA
j_gene: TRBJ1-5
len: 16
v_gene: TRBV27
d_gene: NA
CDR3nt: TGTGCCAGCAGTCATAACGGTCAGGGGCTCAATCAGCCCCAGCATTTT
CDR3aa: CASSHNGQGLNQPQHF

abundance: NA
j_gene: TRBJ2-1
len: 15
v_gene: TRBV7-3
d_gene: TRBD2
CDR3nt: TGTGCCAGCAGCTCCGGGACTAGCCACCTCAATGAGCAGTTCTTC
CDR3aa: CASSSGTSHLNEQFF

abundance: NA
j_gene: TRBJ2-4
len: 19
v_gene: TRBV7-9
d_gene: TRBD1
CDR3nt: TGTGCCAGCAGCCGCAGGGGACAGGGGTCAGGACTCGCCAAAAACATTCAGTACTTC
CDR3aa: CASSRRGQGSGLAKNIQYF

abundance: NA
j_gene: TRBJ1-4
len: 13
v_gene: TRBV7-2
d_gene: NA
CDR3nt: TGTGCCAGCAGCGTGGAGGCTAATGAAAAACTGTTTTTT
CDR3aa: CASSVEANEKLFF

abundance: NA
j_gene: TRBJ2-7
len: 15
v_gene: TRBV6-5
d_gene: TRBD2
CDR3nt: TGTGCCAGCAGTTACTCCGGACTAGCGGACTACGAGCAGTACTTC
CDR3aa: CASSYSGLADYEQYF

abundance: NA
j_gene: TRBJ1-2
len: 13
v_gene: TRBV30
d_gene: NA
CDR3nt: TGTGCCTGGAGTGTACTAGTTAACTATGGCTACACCTTC
CDR3aa: CAWSVLVNYGYTF

abundance: NA
j_gene: TRBJ1-4
len: 16
v_gene: TRBV5-6
d_gene: TRBD1
CDR3nt: TGTGCCAGCAGCTTGGACAGGGGGAACACTAATGAAAAACTGTTTTTT
CDR3aa: CASSLDRGNTNEKLFF

abundance: NA
j_gene: TRBJ1-2
len: 13
v_gene: TRBV7-9
d_gene: TRBD1
CDR3nt: TGTTCCAGCAGCTCCGGGGACAGGAGGTCCTACACCTTC
CDR3aa: CSSSSGDRRSYTF

abundance: NA
j_gene: TRBJ2-7
len: 18
v_gene: TRBV13
d_gene: NA
CDR3nt: TGTGCCAGCAGCTTGGGGGACAGGCCGGGACTAGCCCCCTACGAGCAGTACTTC
CDR3aa: CASSLGDRPGLAPYEQYF

abundance: NA
j_gene: TRBJ2-7
len: 13
v_gene: TRBV7-9
d_gene: NA
CDR3nt: TGTTCCAGCAGCTTTCCACAGAACTACGAGCAGTACTTC
CDR3aa: CSSSFPQNYEQYF

abundance: NA
j_gene: TRBJ2-5
len: 17
v_gene: TRBV14
d_gene: TRBD2
CDR3nt: TGTGCCAGCAGCCCCTTGCGGGAGTTCCCCATCCAAGAGACCCAGTACTTC
CDR3aa: CASSPLREFPIQETQYF

abundance: NA
j_gene: TRBJ1-5
len: 14
v_gene: TRBV5-1
d_gene: TRBD1
CDR3nt: TGCGCCAGCAGCTTGACAGGGGGGTATCAGCCCCAGCATTTT
CDR3aa: CASSLTGGYQPQHF

abundance: NA
j_gene: TRBJ1-2
len: 15
v_gene: TRBV6-5
d_gene: TRBD1
CDR3nt: TGTGCCAGCAGTCATCCGGGACAGGCAGCCTATGGCTACACCTTC
CDR3aa: CASSHPGQAAYGYTF

abundance: NA
j_gene: TRBJ1-1
len: 13
v_gene: TRBV28
d_gene: NA
CDR3nt: TGTGCCAGCAGTTTACCGGGGAATACTGAAGCTTTCTTT
CDR3aa: CASSLPGNTEAFF

abundance: NA
j_gene: TRBJ1-2
len: 13
v_gene: TRBV7-2
d_gene: NA
CDR3nt: TGTGCCAGCAGCTTAGCGACTGAGTATGGCTACACCTTC
CDR3aa: CASSLATEYGYTF

abundance: NA
j_gene: TRBJ2-1
len: 15
v_gene: TRBV4-1
d_gene: TRBD2
CDR3nt: TGCGCCAGCAGTGGGACTAGCGGCCTACACAATGAGCAGTTCTTC
CDR3aa: CASSGTSGLHNEQFF

abundance: NA
j_gene: TRBJ1-5
len: 15
v_gene: TRBV27
d_gene: TRBD1
CDR3nt: TGTGCCAGCAGTTTATTAGGGGGCGCAGGCCAGCCCCAGCATTTT
CDR3aa: CASSLLGGAGQPQHF

abundance: NA
j_gene: TRBJ2-5
len: 15
v_gene: TRBV30
d_gene: NA
CDR3nt: TGTGCCTGGAGTGTAGGTGGCGGGGTACAAGAGACCCAGTACTTC
CDR3aa: CAWSVGGGVQETQYF

abundance: few
j_gene: TRBJ2-7
len: 15
v_gene: TRBV18
d_gene: TRBD2
CDR3nt: TGTGCCAGCTCACCAGAAACGGGAGGATACTACGAGCAGTACTTC
CDR3aa: CASSPETGGYYEQYF

abundance: NA
j_gene: TRBJ2-7
len: 14
v_gene: TRBV18
d_gene: NA
CDR3nt: TGTGCCAGCTCACCCACCGCGGGTAACGCCGAGCAGTACTTC
CDR3aa: CASSPTAGNAEQYF

abundance: NA
j_gene: TRBJ1-2
len: 14
v_gene: TRBV27
d_gene: TRBD1
CDR3nt: TGTGCCAGCAGTTTATGGCAGGGGGCCGAAGGCTACACCTTC
CDR3aa: CASSLWQGAEGYTF

abundance: NA
j_gene: TRBJ2-7
len: 13
v_gene: TRBV5-6
d_gene: NA
CDR3nt: TGTGCCAGCAGCTTGTCGCAGGGATACGAGCAGTACTTC
CDR3aa: CASSLSQGYEQYF

abundance: NA
j_gene: TRBJ1-1
len: 14
v_gene: TRBV6-5
d_gene: NA
CDR3nt: TGTGCCAGCAGTTACTCGAGAGGGGGCACTGAAGCTTTCTTT
CDR3aa: CASSYSRGGTEAFF

abundance: many
j_gene: TRBJ2-2
len: 16
v_gene: TRBV6-4
d_gene: TRBD2
CDR3nt: TGTGCCAGCAGTGACTCAGCGGGAGTCCCCACCGGGGAGCTGTTTTTT
CDR3aa: CASSDSAGVPTGELFF

abundance: few
j_gene: TRBJ2-6
len: 21
v_gene: TRBV15
d_gene: TRBD2
CDR3nt: TGTGCCACCAGCAGAGATTTCCCAGGGACTAGCGGGAGTACTGGGGCCAACGTCCTGACTTTC
CDR3aa: CATSRDFPGTSGSTGANVLTF

abundance: NA
j_gene: TRBJ2-4
len: 12
v_gene: TRBV28
d_gene: NA
CDR3nt: TGTGCCAGCAGGAATCGAGGGAACATTCAGTACTTC
CDR3aa: CASRNRGNIQYF

abundance: NA
j_gene: TRBJ1-1
len: 14
v_gene: TRBV6-5
d_gene: NA
CDR3nt: TGTGCCAGCAACTGGGGGGGGGCTGACACTGAAGCTTTCTTT
CDR3aa: CASNWGGADTEAFF

abundance: NA
j_gene: TRBJ1-5
len: 14
v_gene: TRBV19
d_gene: TRBD1
CDR3nt: TGTGCCAGTAGTCTCGGGACAGGGTTTCAGCCCCAGCATTTT
CDR3aa: CASSLGTGFQPQHF